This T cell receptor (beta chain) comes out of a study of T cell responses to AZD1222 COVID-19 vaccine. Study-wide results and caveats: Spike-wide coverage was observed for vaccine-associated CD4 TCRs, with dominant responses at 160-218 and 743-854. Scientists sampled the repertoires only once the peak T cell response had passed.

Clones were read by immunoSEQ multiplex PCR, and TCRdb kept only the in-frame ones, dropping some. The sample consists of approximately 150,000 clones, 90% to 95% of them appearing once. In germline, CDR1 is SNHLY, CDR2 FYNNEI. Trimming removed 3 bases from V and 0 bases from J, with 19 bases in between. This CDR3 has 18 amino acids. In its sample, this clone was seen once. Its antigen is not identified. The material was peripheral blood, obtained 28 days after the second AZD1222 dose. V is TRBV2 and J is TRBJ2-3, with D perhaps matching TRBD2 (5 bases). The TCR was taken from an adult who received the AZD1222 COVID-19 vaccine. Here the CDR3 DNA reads TGTGCCAGCAGTGAGGTAGTTTGGTCGACTATGAGCACAGATACGCAGTATTTT. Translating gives CASSEVVWSTMSTDTQYF.